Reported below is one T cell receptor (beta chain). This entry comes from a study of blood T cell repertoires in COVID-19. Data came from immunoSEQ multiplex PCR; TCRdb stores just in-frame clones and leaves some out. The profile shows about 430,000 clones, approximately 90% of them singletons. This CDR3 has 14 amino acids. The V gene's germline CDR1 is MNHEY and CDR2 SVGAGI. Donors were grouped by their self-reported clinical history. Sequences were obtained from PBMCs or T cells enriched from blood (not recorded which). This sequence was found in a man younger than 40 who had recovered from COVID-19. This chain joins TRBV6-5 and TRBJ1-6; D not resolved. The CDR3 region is CAAVQGRINSPLHF. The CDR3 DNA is TGTGCTGCGGTCCAAGGCAGAATTAATTCACCCCTCCACTTT.